The 2 T cell receptor beta chains in this list originate from one sample, sequenced in a study of T cell changes during pregnancy in multiple sclerosis. Profiled with immunoSEQ multiplex PCR; TCRdb holds only in-frame clones, not every one. The data contain 78,000 or so clones, about 90% of them singletons. The input for sequencing was peripheral blood, taken before pregnancy. The receptors originated from a female donor with multiple sclerosis, enrolled in a pregnancy study.

The rearrangement joins TRBV6-6 to TRBJ1-1; D ambiguous. Germline V gives CDR1 MNHNY, CDR2 SVGAGI (reference sequence). The CDR3 has 13 residues. V was trimmed by 2 bases and J by 8 bases, leaving 12 bases between them. Here the CDR3 DNA reads TGTGCCAGCAGTTACGTCGCGCTTAGAGAAGCTTTCTTT. Translated, it gives CASSYVALREAFF.

The chain is built from TRBV30 and TRBJ2-5, with 10 bases fitting TRBD1. This CDR3 comprises 13 residues. Germline loops: CDR1 GTSNPN, CDR2 SVGIG (reference sequence). This CDR3 is CAGTGDNQETQYF. In nucleotides, the CDR3 is TGTGCGGGGACAGGGGACAACCAAGAGACCCAGTACTTC.